This record looks at one TCR beta chain sequence and its context. The sample belongs to a study of CD8 T cells in ankylosing spondylitis. TCRdb reanalysed the 5' RACE reads using MiXCR and keeps one entry per CDR3 protein. This table holds almost 250,000 distinct CDR3 sequences, roughly 32% found once. Germline V lookup: CDR1 DFQATT, CDR2 SNEGSKA (reference sequence). Trimming stripped 6 bases from V and 1 base from J, with 21 bases between. The CDR3 spans 16 residues. The source is a male donor with ankylosing spondylitis or in good health (not recorded which). The sample taken for sequencing was blood, either unsorted or a sorted T cell fraction (not recorded which). The genes are TRBV20-1 and TRBJ1-1; possible D gene TRBD1, 5 bases. CDR3 protein: CSASSFRGLPNTEAFF. In nucleotides, the CDR3 is TGCAGTGCAAGCAGTTTCCGGGGCCTTCCGAACACTGAAGCTTTCTTT.